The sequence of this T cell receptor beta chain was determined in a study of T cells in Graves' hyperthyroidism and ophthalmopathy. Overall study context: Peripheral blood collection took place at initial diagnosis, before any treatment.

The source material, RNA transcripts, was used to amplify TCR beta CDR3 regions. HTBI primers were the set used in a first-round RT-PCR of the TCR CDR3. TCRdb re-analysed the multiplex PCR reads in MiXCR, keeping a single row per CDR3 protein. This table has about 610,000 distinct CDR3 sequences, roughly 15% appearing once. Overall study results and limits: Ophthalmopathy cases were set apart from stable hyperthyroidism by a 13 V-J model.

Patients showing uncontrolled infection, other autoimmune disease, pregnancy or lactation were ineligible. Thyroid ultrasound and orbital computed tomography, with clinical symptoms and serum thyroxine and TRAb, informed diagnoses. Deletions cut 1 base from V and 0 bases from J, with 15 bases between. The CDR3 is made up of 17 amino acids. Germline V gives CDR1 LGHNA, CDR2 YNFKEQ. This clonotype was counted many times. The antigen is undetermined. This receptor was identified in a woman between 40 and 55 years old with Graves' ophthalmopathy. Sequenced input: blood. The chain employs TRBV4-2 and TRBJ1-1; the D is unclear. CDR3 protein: CASSQVPEGRLNTEAFF. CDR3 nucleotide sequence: TGTGCCAGCAGCCAAGTCCCCGAAGGGCGGTTGAACACTGAAGCTTTCTTT.